This TCR beta chain was documented in a study of blood T cell repertoires in COVID-19 (dated by TCRdb to between 2020 and 2021). Regarding the research as a whole: Collaborator samples came from the United States, Italy and Spain and covered acute and convalescent phases of COVID-19. The material from the prospective study consisted of cDNA or gDNA derived from T cells, B-cell-depleted T cells, or PBMCs. Subjects who had been exposed to COVID-19, were actively infected with it, or had recovered from it provided the deeply sampled blood TCRbeta repertoires that made up the dataset. The repertoires were released in a freely available public database intended as a resource for research on the immune response to SARS-CoV-2. The samples were drawn from two sources: the first 160 participants of the ongoing ImmuneRACE study, and 1,200 or so subjects contributed by 6 global collaborators. The sample metadata nearly always contained a de-identified subject ID, COVID-19 status, age in years and sex. Where available, HLA class I and class II types were obtained from metadata supplied by the sample provider rather than from assay-based typing.

A remark on this clone: The target of this receptor is not known. No qualities accompany the bases; no much larger clone lies one base away.

The CDR3 starts with the cysteine, ends with the phenylalanine, and has 16 residues. CDR3 DNA is the only sequence kept; it has 48 bases, read in frame from the first base. From V the trimming removes 1 base and from J it removes 4 bases, while the gene matches leave 6 bases of the junction unaccounted for. CDR1 and CDR2 are read off the germline V gene as SGHTA and FQGNSA. TCRbeta CDR3 regions were amplified from genomic DNA using the immunoSEQ Assay, a bias-controlled multiplex PCR. The original methods were these. The number of nucleated cells in each sample was estimated by amplification of reference gene primers within the assay. Sequence reads were collapsed and filtered to measure the absolute abundance of every unique TCRbeta CDR3 rearrangement. For each sample, productive Simpson clonality was calculated as the square root of Simpson's diversity index across productive rearrangements. Drawn from immuneACCESS, this table holds only the in-frame rearrangements with V and J called that TCRdb kept. Clones are partly lost; checked studies trace under half to an unresolved V gene and leave the rest unexplained. V, J and clone size derive from that table, while D and trimming were established from the DNA sequence. The sample table records 95,000 to 120,000 clones; roughly 85% of these occur just once. The ten top clones hold around 13% of the sample.

The collaborating institutions used their own protocols to collect whole blood in K2EDTA tubes. For TCRbeta analysis, collaborator samples were shipped as frozen whole blood, as isolated PBMCs, or as DNA extracted from either sample type. Broad study findings and their caveats: How much clinical and demographic metadata was included differed by source and by participant, and the metadata was provided uncurated.

Sequenced sample: peripheral blood. The sequence came from a human donor in a cohort sampled during active COVID-19. This receptor chain uses TRBV7-2 and TRBJ2-2; the junction holds 7 bases that match TRBD1. The bases are TGTGCCAGCAGCTTAGAGGGGGACAGAAGCACCGGGGAGCTGTTTTTT. This yields the protein CASSLEGDRSTGELFF.